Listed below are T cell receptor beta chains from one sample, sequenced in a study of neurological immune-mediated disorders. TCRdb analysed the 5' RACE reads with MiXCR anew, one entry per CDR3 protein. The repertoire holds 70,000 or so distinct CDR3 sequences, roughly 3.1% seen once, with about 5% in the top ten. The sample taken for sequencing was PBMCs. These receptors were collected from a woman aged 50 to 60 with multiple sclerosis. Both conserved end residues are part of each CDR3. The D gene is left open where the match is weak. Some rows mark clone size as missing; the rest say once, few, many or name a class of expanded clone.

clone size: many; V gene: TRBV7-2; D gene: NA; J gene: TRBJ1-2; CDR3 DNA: TGTGCCAGCAGCTTAGGGGTCCGGAACTATGGCTACACCTTC; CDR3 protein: CASSLGVRNYGYTF
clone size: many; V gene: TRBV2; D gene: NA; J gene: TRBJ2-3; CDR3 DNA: TGTGCCAGCAGTGTTGGGATGGATACGCAGTATTTT; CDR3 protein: CASSVGMDTQYF
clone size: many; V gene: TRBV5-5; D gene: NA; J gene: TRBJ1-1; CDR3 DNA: TGTGCCAGCTTTGGGCCCCGGGAGGCTTTCTTT; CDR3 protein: CASFGPREAFF
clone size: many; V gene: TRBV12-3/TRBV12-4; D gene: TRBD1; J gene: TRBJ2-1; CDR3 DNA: TGTGCCAGCAGTCTAACAGGGGGGCCGAACAATGAGCAGTTCTTC; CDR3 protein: CASSLTGGPNNEQFF
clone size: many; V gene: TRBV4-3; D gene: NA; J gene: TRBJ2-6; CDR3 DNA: TGCGCCAGCAGACAAGATAGGGGGTTGGGTAGGGCCAACGTCCTGACTTTC; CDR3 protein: CASRQDRGLGRANVLTF
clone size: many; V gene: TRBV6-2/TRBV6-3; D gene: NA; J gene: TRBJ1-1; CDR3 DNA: TGTGCCAGCAGTCCCGAGGGGGGGAGGAGGAGGGACACTGAAGCTTTCTTT; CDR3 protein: CASSPEGGRRRDTEAFF
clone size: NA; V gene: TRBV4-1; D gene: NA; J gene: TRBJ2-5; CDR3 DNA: TGCGACAGCAGCACGAATCTGGAGACCCAGTACTTC; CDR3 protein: CDSSTNLETQYF
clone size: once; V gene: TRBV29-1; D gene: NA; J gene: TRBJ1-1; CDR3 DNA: TGCAGCGTGGGAAACGGTATTTTGACTGAAGCTTTCTTT; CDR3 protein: CSVGNGILTEAFF
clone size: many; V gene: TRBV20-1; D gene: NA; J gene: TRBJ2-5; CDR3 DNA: TGCAGTGCTGCACAGGGTAGTTGGGAAGAGACCCAGTACTTC; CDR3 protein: CSAAQGSWEETQYF
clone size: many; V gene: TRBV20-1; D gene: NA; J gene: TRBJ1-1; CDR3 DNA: TGCAGTGCTAGAGTAATTGGGGCCGGCGGGGCAGCTTTCTTT; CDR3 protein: CSARVIGAGGAAFF
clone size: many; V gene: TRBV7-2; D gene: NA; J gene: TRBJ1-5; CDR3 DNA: TGTGCCAGCAGCGTTCGGGGTGGTCAGCCCCAGCATTTT; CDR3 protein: CASSVRGGQPQHF
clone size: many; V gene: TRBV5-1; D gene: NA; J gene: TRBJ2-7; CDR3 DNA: TGCGCCAGCAGCTTGAGAAGCGGAGGGAGCCACGAGCAGTACTTC; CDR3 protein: CASSLRSGGSHEQYF
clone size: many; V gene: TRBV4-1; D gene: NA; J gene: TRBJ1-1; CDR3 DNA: TGCGCCAGCAGCCACCCCTACGCTGAAGCTTTCTTT; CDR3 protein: CASSHPYAEAFF
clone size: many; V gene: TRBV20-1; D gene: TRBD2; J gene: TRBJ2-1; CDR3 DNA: TGCAGTGCTACCCCACCGACTAGCGGGAGCTACTTC; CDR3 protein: CSATPPTSGSYF
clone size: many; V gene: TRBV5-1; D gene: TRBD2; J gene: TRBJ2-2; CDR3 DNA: TGCGCCAGCAGCGCCGATCCCGGGACTAGCGGGAGAAGGGCCGGGGAGCTGTTTTTT; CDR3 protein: CASSADPGTSGRRAGELFF
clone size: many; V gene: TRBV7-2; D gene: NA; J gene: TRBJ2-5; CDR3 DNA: TGTGCCAGCAGCTTAGTCCATAAAGAGACCCAGTACTTC; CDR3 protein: CASSLVHKETQYF
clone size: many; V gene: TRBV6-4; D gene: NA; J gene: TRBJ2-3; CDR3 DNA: TGTGCCAGCAGTGACGGGGAGGCCACAGATACGCAGTATTTT; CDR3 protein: CASSDGEATDTQYF
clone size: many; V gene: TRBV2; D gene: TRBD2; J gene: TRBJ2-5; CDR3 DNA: TGTGCCAGCAGTGAATTTCTAGCGGGAAAAGAGACCCAGTACTTC; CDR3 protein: CASSEFLAGKETQYF
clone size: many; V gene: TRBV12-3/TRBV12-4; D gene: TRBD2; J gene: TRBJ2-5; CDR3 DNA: TGTGCCAGCAGGAGGGCGGGAGGGTACCAAGAGACCCAGTACTTC; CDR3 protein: CASRRAGGYQETQYF
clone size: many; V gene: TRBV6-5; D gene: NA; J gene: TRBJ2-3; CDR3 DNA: TGTGCCAGCTCGGGGAAGGATACGCAGTATTTT; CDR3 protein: CASSGKDTQYF
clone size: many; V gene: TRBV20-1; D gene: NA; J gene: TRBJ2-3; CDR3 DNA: TGCAGTGTTAAGCCTCCCACCTTCGTCAGCGATACGCAGTATTTT; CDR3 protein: CSVKPPTFVSDTQYF
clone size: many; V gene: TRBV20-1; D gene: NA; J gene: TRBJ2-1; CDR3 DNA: TGCAGTGCTAGTGGGAACTCCTACAATGAGCAGTTCTTC; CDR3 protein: CSASGNSYNEQFF
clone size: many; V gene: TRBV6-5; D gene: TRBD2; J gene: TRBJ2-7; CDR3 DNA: TGTGCCAGCAGTTACTCGCGGCTAGCGGGAGGGCAGTACTTC; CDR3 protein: CASSYSRLAGGQYF
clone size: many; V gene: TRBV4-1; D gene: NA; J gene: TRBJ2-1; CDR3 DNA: TGCGCCAGCAGCCCGGAGTGGGTTGCAATCCCGTTCTTC; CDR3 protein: CASSPEWVAIPFF
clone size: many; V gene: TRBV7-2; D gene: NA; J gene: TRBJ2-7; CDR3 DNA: TGTGCCAGCAGCTTAGATGGTTACAGGGAACGCGACGAGCAGTACTTC; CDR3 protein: CASSLDGYRERDEQYF
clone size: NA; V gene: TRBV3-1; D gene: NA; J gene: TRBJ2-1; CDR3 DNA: TGTGCCAGCAGCTTGTCCAGGGGTAGTGAGCAGTTCTTC; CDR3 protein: CASSLSRGSEQFF
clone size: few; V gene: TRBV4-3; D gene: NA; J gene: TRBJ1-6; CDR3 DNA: TGCGCCAGCAGCCAAGTTCGCGCCGGTGGTTCAACCCTCAACTTT; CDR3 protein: CASSQVRAGGSTLNF
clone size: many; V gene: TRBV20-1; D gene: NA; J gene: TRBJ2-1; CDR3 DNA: TGCAGAGTAGCGCGGACTGGTGAGCAGTTCTTC; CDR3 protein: CRVARTGEQFF
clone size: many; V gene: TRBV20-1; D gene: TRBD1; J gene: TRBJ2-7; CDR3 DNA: TGCAGTGCTAGAGATCCCGGGACAGGGTCCCCCTACGAGCAGTACTTC; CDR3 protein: CSARDPGTGSPYEQYF
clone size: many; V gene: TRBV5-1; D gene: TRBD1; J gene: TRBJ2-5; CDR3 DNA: TGCGCCAGCAGCTTGGGACAGGGTCAAGAGACCCAGTACTTC; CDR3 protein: CASSLGQGQETQYF
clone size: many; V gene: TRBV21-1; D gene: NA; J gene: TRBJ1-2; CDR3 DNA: TGTGCCAGCCCGAATTGGACAGGGGTTGAGGGCTACACCTTC; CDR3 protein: CASPNWTGVEGYTF
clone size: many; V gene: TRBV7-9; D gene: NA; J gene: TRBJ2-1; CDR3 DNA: TGTGCCAGTACGTGGGGCTTGTCCTACAATGAGCAGTTCTTC; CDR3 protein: CASTWGLSYNEQFF
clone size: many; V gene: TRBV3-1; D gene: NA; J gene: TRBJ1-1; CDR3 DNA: TGTGCCAGCAGCCCGGGACAAGCGAACACTGAAGCTTTCTTT; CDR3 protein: CASSPGQANTEAFF
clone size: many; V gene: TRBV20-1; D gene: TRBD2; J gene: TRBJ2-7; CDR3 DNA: TGCAGTGCCCACCCTCTCGGGAGTAGCGGGAGCGATAGGTACGAGCAGTACTTC; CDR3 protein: CSAHPLGSSGSDRYEQYF
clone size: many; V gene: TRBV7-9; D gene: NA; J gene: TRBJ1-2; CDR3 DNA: TGTGCCAGCAGCTCCGCGCGCGGCTACACCTTC; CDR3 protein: CASSSARGYTF
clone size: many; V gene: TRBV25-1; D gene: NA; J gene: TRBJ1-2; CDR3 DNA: TGTGCCAGCAGTGAGGTCGGCAGAAACGGCTACACCTTC; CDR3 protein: CASSEVGRNGYTF
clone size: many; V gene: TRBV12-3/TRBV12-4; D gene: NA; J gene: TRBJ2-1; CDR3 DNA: TGTGCCAGCAGTTCAGGCGACCGGACGGAGTTCTTC; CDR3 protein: CASSSGDRTEFF
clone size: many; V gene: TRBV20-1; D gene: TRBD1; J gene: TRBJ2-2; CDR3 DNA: TGCAGTGCTAGATCCCTTTGGGGGACAGGGAACACCGGGGAGCTGTTTTTT; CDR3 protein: CSARSLWGTGNTGELFF
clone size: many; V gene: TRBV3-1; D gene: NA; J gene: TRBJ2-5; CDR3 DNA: TGTGCCAGCAGCCAAGATGCGGGTCAAGAGACCCAGTACTTC; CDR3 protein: CASSQDAGQETQYF
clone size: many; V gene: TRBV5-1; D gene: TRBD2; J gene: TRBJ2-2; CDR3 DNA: TGCGCCAGCAGCCCGACTAGCGGGAGTGGCACCGGGGAGCTGTTTTTT; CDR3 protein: CASSPTSGSGTGELFF
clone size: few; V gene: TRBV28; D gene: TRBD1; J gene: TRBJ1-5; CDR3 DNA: TGTGCCAGCAGTTTTCGGGACAGGGTAATTCTGCCCCAGCATTTT; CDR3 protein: CASSFRDRVILPQHF
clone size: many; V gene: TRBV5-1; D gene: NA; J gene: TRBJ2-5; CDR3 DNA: TGCGCCAGCAGCTTGGCCCCGGGGCAGGGTAGAAGAGAGACCCAGTACTTC; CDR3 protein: CASSLAPGQGRRETQYF
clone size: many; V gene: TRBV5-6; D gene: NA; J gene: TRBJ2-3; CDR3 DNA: TGTGCCAGCAGCCCCCCCCGGAAGCGAGTGGTGTCTGATACGCAGTATTTT; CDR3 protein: CASSPPRKRVVSDTQYF
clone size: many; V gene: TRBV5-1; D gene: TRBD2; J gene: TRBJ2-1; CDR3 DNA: TGCGCCAGCAGCCAGGCGGATAGCGGGGGGATGTATGAGCAGTTCTTC; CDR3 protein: CASSQADSGGMYEQFF
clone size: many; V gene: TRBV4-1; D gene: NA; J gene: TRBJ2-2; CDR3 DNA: TGCGCCAGCAGCCAAAGGGGGGGAGGGGACCGGGTTTCGAACACCGGGGAGCTGTTTTTT; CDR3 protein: CASSQRGGGDRVSNTGELFF
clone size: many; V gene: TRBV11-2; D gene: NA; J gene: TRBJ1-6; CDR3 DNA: TGTGCCAGCAGCCAAGGCGGTTATTCACCCCTCCACTTT; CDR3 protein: CASSQGGYSPLHF
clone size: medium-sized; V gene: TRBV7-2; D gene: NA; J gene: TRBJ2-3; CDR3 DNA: TGTGCCAGCAGCCCACAACTTCAGGCAGATACGCAGTATTTT; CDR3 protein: CASSPQLQADTQYF
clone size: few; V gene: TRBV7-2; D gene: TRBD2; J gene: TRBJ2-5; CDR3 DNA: TGTGCCAGCAGCTTAGCGATAGGACTAGCGGGGTACCCACAAGAGACCCAGTACTTC; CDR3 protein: CASSLAIGLAGYPQETQYF
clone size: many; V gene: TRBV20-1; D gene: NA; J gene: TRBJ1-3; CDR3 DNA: TGCAGTGCTAGAGATTTGGGGCCTGGAAACACCATATATTTT; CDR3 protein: CSARDLGPGNTIYF
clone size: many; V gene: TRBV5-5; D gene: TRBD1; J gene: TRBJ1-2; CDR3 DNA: TGTGCCAGCAGCCTATTTACAGGGGCCGCCCATGGCTACACCTTC; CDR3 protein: CASSLFTGAAHGYTF